Below, 10 T cell receptor beta chains from the same sample are listed, as sequenced in a study of T cell repertoires in cytomegalovirus infection. TCRdb re-called the reads with MiXCR, one entry per CDR3 protein. This sample has about 250,000 distinct CDR3 sequences; about 15% occur once, and the top ten carry around half. The sequenced material came from CD8+ T cells from PBMCs. Source of these receptors: a human donor in good health (CMV status not recorded). Some clones in this sample may be carry-over from other donors' samples.

This clonotype occurred a few times. This chain joins TRBV2 and TRBJ1-5, with D perhaps matching TRBD1 (6 bases). Germline CDR1 and CDR2: SNHLY and FYNNEI. This CDR3 is 15 amino acids long. With 4 bases removed from V and 6 bases from J, the gap between germline ends came to 16 bases. CDR3 DNA: TGTGCCAGCAGTGTTAGTAGGGGGATTGCTCAGCCCCAGCATTTT. Translated, it gives CASSVSRGIAQPQHF. Drawing the rest from reference TRBV2 and TRBJ1-5, the complete variable domain is EPEVTQTPSHQVTQMGQEVILRCVPISNHLYFYWYRQILGQKVEFLVSFYNNEISEKSEIFDDQFSVERPDGSNFTLKIRSTKLEDSAMYFCASSVSRGIAQPQHFGDGTRLSIL.

This clonotype appeared many times. The rearrangement uses TRBV7-2 and TRBJ2-7; D is unclear. The V end lost 1 base, the J end lost 2 bases, and 9 bases lay between the germline ends. CDR1 and CDR2 (germline): SGHTA, FQGNSA. The CDR3 contains 14 residues. The CDR3 nucleotides are TGTGCCAGCAGCTTAGTTCCCGAGACCTACGAGCAGTACTTC. Its translation is CASSLVPETYEQYF.

The sample holds many counts of this clonotype. The chain joins TRBV7-2 to TRBJ2-3, with a possible D match to TRBD1 (6 bases). The CDR3 covers 16 residues. The V gene lost 3 bases and the J gene lost 2 bases, with 15 bases spanning the gap. The V gene's germline CDR1 is SGHTA and CDR2 FQGNSA. Here the CDR3 reads CASSFDRSDYTDTQYF. The CDR3 bases are TGTGCCAGCAGCTTTGACAGGTCCGATTACACAGATACGCAGTATTTT.

The chain recombines TRBV12-3 or TRBV12-4 with TRBJ2-1; 7 bases are shared with TRBD1. This CDR3 region has 15 residues. Trimming took 4 bases from V and 2 from J; bases not matched to a gene: 5. The CDR3, as DNA: TGTGCCAGCAGTTGGACAGGAAACCCCTACAATGAGCAGTTCTTC. Translated: CASSWTGNPYNEQFF.

CDR3 nucleotide sequence: TGTGCCAGCAGCACGCTCGACAATTCCTACGAGCAGTACTTC. As protein: CASSTLDNSYEQYF. This rearrangement joins TRBV7-4 to TRBJ2-7; D is unclear. V shed 5 bases and J shed 1 base, with 12 bases lying between them. This CDR3 has 14 residues. Per the germline V gene, CDR1 is SGHVT and CDR2 is SQSDAQ.

This clonotype was counted at least ten times. The chain has TRBV7-8 and TRBJ2-2, with D unclear. V lost 4 bases to trimming and J lost 6 bases, with 12 bases between them. The CDR3 loop spans 14 amino acids. Germline V gives CDR1 SGHVS, CDR2 FQNEAQ. The CDR3 loop is CASSYRLGAGELFF. Here the CDR3 DNA reads TGTGCCAGCAGCTATAGACTTGGGGCCGGGGAGCTGTTTTTT.

The chain recombines TRBV9 with TRBJ2-3, with 7 bases fitting TRBD1. Germline lookup yields CDR1 SGDLS and CDR2 YYNGEE. CDR3 length: 19 amino acids. Trimming at V came to 4 bases and at J to 2 bases, leaving 19 bases not matched to a gene. The CDR3 region has the DNA TGTGCCAGCAGCCCCGTTCTCCCCGTTACAGGGGCTATCACAGATACGCAGTATTTT. Its protein product is CASSPVLPVTGAITDTQYF. The full variable domain, with the rest looked up from reference TRBV9 and TRBJ2-3, is DSGVTQTPKHLITATGQRVTLRCSPRSGDLSVYWYQQSLDQGLQFLIQYYNGEERAKGNILERFSAQQFPDLHSELNLSSLELGDSALYFCASSPVLPVTGAITDTQYFGPGTRLTVL.

This clonotype was counted a few times. The chain recombines TRBV5-6 with TRBJ1-3; D is unclear. The germline V gene encodes CDR1 SGHDT and CDR2 YYEEEE. V lost 2 bases, J lost 4 bases, and 10 bases lay in between. This CDR3 comprises 14 residues. The CDR3 reads CASSFQVSGNTIYF. DNA of the CDR3: TGTGCCAGCAGCTTCCAGGTGTCGGGAAACACCATATATTTT.

This clonotype has just a few counts. The rearrangement uses TRBV11-2 and TRBJ2-3, with D unclear. Trimming pared 1 base from V and 4 bases from J, leaving 15 bases between. Germline values: CDR1 SGHAT, CDR2 FQNNGV. The CDR3 runs 16 residues. The CDR3 DNA follows: TGTGCCAGCAGCTTAGCTGGACGGCCAGAAGCAGATACGCAGTATTTT. It yields the protein CASSLAGRPEADTQYF.

This chain links TRBV20-1 with TRBJ1-2; no clear D. Germline lookup yields CDR1 DFQATT and CDR2 SNEGSKA (reference sequence). The CDR3 extends over 12 amino acids. Deletions cut 6 bases from V and 8 bases from J, with 16 bases between. The CDR3 DNA reads TGCAGTGCACAGACGTCTCAGTCCGGCTACACCTTC. It is translated as CSAQTSQSGYTF.